These 24 T cell receptor beta chains were sequenced from one sample in a study of cytomegalovirus exposure and HLA in healthy donors. A multiplex PCR was run with 60 Vbeta primers and 13 Jbeta primers. Generated by immunoSEQ multiplex PCR, the TCRdb table keeps only in-frame clones and is missing some. In the table there are 95,000 to 150,000 clones, under 85% of which are singletons. Sequencing was performed on PBMCs. The source is a woman aged 45-65 years in good health and CMV-seropositive.

This chain connects TRBV5-1 to TRBJ1-1; D might be TRBD1 (5 bases). Trimming removed 5 bases from V and 2 bases from J, with 16 bases in between. CDR1 and CDR2 from the germline V gene are SGHRS and YFSETQ. There are 15 residues in the CDR3. The DNA for the CDR3 is TGCGCCAGCAGTTTCTCGACAGAGTTCAACACTGAAGCTTTCTTT. Its protein product is CASSFSTEFNTEAFF.

The chain links TRBV19 to TRBJ2-1; possible D gene TRBD2, 6 bases. V lost 7 bases to trimming and J lost 7 bases, with 20 bases between them. The CDR3 totals 15 residues. Germline V lookup: CDR1 LNHDA, CDR2 SQIVND (reference sequence). The CDR3 protein is CASNHESGLRNEQFF. The CDR3 DNA is TGTGCCAGTAATCATGAAAGCGGGCTTAGGAATGAGCAGTTCTTC.

The chain joins TRBV21-1 to TRBJ1-6; the DNA was not compared with TRBD1, the D call given in the table. TRBV21-1 is shown as a pseudogene. CDR3 length: 20 residues. The CDR3 DNA reads TGTGCCAGCCCAGGGGGACAGGGTTGGCCCATTAGCTCCTATAATTCACCCCTCCACTTT. Translation: CASPGGQGWPISSYNSPLHF.

This clone appeared a single time. The CDR3, as DNA: TGTGCCAGCAGCGGAAGGACAGGTTTCCCCGTGGATTCACCCCTCCACTTT. Amino acids: CASSGRTGFPVDSPLHF. The V and J genes are TRBV5-6 and TRBJ1-6; 7 bases fit TRBD1. Unmatched junction bases numbered 15, after V lost 4 bases and J lost 8 bases. Germline V gene sequence: CDR1 SGHDT, CDR2 YYEEEE. This CDR3 spans 17 amino acids.

V usage is TRBV28 and J usage is TRBJ1-3; D is unresolved. Germline-derived CDR1 and CDR2 are MDHEN and SYDVKM. Deletions cut 5 bases from V and 0 bases from J, with 11 bases between. The CDR3 consists of 15 residues. For the CDR3, the DNA is TGTGCCAGCAGTCTGGGAGGGCCCTCTGGAAACACCATATATTTT. This codes for CASSLGGPSGNTIYF.

The chain combines TRBV28 with TRBJ1-4, with 7 nucleotides matching TRBD1. CDR1 MDHEN and CDR2 SYDVKM come from the germline V gene. The ends lost 4 bases at V and 9 bases at J; junction bases unmatched: 8. The CDR3 spans 14 residues. In nucleotides, the CDR3 is TGTGCCAGCAGTTCCGTCCAGACAGGGCAAAAACTGTTTTTT. Translated, it gives CASSSVQTGQKLFF.

The chain has TRBV19 and TRBJ2-3; tentatively, D is TRBD2 (5 bases). The CDR3 runs 13 residues. The germline CDR1 and CDR2 sequences are LNHDA and SQIVND (reference sequence). Between the trimmed V and J ends, which lost 8 bases and 3 bases, there was a span of 12 bases. The CDR3 sequence: CASDSGLTDTQYF. The CDR3 DNA is TGTGCCAGTGATTCGGGGTTGACAGATACGCAGTATTTT. The whole variable domain, filled in from reference TRBV19 and TRBJ2-3, reads DGGITQSPKYLFRKEGQNVTLSCEQNLNHDAMYWYRQDPGQGLRLIYYSQIVNDFQKGDIAEGYSVSREKKESFPLTVTSAQKNPTAFYLCASDSGLTDTQYFGPGTRLTVL.

V usage is TRBV10-3 and J usage is TRBJ1-2, with 8 bases identical to TRBD1. Per germline, CDR1 ENHRY and CDR2 SYGVKD. The CDR3 runs to 14 residues. V lost 6 bases and J lost 6; bases outside the gene matches: 9. The CDR3 loop is CAIRGGTGLDGYTF. CDR3 sequence (DNA): TGTGCCATCAGGGGAGGGACAGGTCTTGATGGCTACACCTTC.

This chain joins TRBV27 and TRBJ2-1, with D tentatively TRBD2 (7 bases). The CDR3 sequence is 16 residues long. The germline CDR1 and CDR2 sequences are MNHEY and SMNVEV (reference sequence). Trimming shortened V by 4 bases and J by 8 bases, and 21 bases separated the two germline ends. The CDR3: CASSSEGGAVLHEQFF. CDR3 sequence (DNA): TGTGCCAGCAGTTCGGAGGGGGGGGCAGTGTTGCATGAGCAGTTCTTC.

The gene calls are TRBV9 and TRBJ2-3, with 9 positions matching TRBD1. Germline CDR1 reads SGDLS; CDR2 reads YYNGEE. V gave up 2 bases and J gave up 8 bases; unmatched junction bases: 9. The CDR3 spans 15 residues. This chain's CDR3 is CASSVEQGALGTQYF. CDR3 in DNA: TGTGCCAGCAGCGTCGAACAGGGGGCTCTGGGTACGCAGTATTTT.

V usage is TRBV6-6 and J usage is TRBJ1-1; D is uncertain. V lost 0 bases and J lost 1, with 3 bases in between. The germline V gene encodes CDR1 MNHNY and CDR2 SVGAGI (reference sequence). The CDR3 loop spans 13 amino acids. Here the CDR3 DNA reads TGTGCCAGCAGTTACTCCCGGAACACTGAAGCTTTCTTT. Its protein is CASSYSRNTEAFF.

This clone was observed a single time. The CDR3 spells CTSSFRDRGWATNEKLFF. DNA of the CDR3: TGCACCAGCAGTTTCCGGGACAGGGGGTGGGCAACTAATGAAAAACTGTTTTTT. The chain is built from TRBV1 and TRBJ1-4; the D call in the table, TRBD1, was not verified against the DNA. TRBV1 is tagged as a pseudogene. The CDR3 is made up of 18 amino acids.

The CDR3 nucleotides read TGTGCCAGCAGCCAAGGGGCGGACAGCCACTACACCTTC. It codes for CASSQGADSHYTF. This sequence joins TRBV4-2 and TRBJ1-2; D may be TRBD1 (6 bases). Per the germline V gene, CDR1 is LGHNA and CDR2 is YNFKEQ. The CDR3 consists of 13 residues. The ends were cut back, 1 base at V and 10 bases at J, with 13 bases in the middle.

The rearrangement uses TRBV10-3 and TRBJ1-5, with unresolved D. V lost 4 bases to trimming and J lost 6 bases, with 10 bases between them. The germline gives CDR1 ENHRY, CDR2 SYGVKD. The CDR3 is 13 amino acids. The CDR3 protein is CAISGAKSQPQHF. The CDR3 DNA follows: TGTGCCATCAGTGGGGCGAAGAGTCAGCCCCAGCATTTT.

This clone was observed a single time. The chain couples TRBV9 to TRBJ2-7, with TRBD1 matching 7 bases. Per the germline V gene, CDR1 is SGDLS and CDR2 is YYNGEE. Trimming cost V 3 bases and J 3 bases; bases outside gene matches: 6. This CDR3 has 14 amino acids. CDR3 DNA: TGTGCCAGCAGCGCCGGGGACAGAGTCTACGAGCAGTACTTC. It yields the protein CASSAGDRVYEQYF.

This chain uses TRBV19 with TRBJ1-5, with 7 bases that match TRBD1. CDR1 LNHDA and CDR2 SQIVND come from the germline V gene (reference sequence). V was pared by 4 bases and J by 4 bases, with 4 bases of the junction left unmatched. This CDR3 region has 14 residues. The CDR3 sequence: CASSKGTVNQPQHF. Written as DNA, the CDR3 is TGTGCCAGTAGTAAAGGGACAGTAAATCAGCCCCAGCATTTT.

The V gene is TRBV27, the J gene TRBJ2-2, with D unresolved. Germline V gene sequence: CDR1 MNHEY, CDR2 SMNVEV (reference sequence). V gave up 6 bases and J gave up 1 base, with 3 bases separating them. The CDR3 has 12 residues. CDR3 DNA sequence: TGTGCCAGCAGACAGAACACCGGGGAGCTGTTTTTT. Protein product: CASRQNTGELFF.

The gene calls are TRBV5-1 and TRBJ1-4; D is perhaps TRBD1 (6 bases). Germline-derived CDR1 and CDR2 are SGHRS and YFSETQ. The CDR3 extends over 14 amino acids. V lost 2 bases and J lost 7, with 12 bases in between. CDR3 amino acids: CASSLQGGGEKLFF. DNA for the CDR3: TGCGCCAGCAGCTTACAGGGTGGTGGTGAAAAACTGTTTTTT.

The chain is built from TRBV29-1 and TRBJ2-7; a possible D gene is TRBD2 (7 bases). The CDR3 consists of 13 residues. V was cut by 2 bases and J by 6 bases, with 14 bases left in between. The germline CDR1 and CDR2 sequences are SQVTM and ANQGSEA. The CDR3 nucleotides are TGCAGCGTTGAATTACAGGGAGGGCTCGAGCAGTACTTC. As protein: CSVELQGGLEQYF.

V usage is TRBV9 and J usage is TRBJ2-1; D perhaps matches TRBD1 (6 bases). The V gene lost 0 bases and the J gene lost 3 bases, with 10 bases spanning the gap. In germline, CDR1 is SGDLS, CDR2 YYNGEE. The CDR3 has 15 residues. In DNA, the CDR3 is TGTGCCAGCAGCGTAGCAGGGGCAGGCTACAATGAGCAGTTCTTC. Translation gives CASSVAGAGYNEQFF.

In DNA, the CDR3 is TGTGCCAGTAGTATAACAGGGGGTAACACCGGGGAGCTGTTTTTT. It is translated as CASSITGGNTGELFF. J is TRBJ2-2 and V is TRBV19; 8 bases fit TRBD1. Germline trimming cut 2 bases from V and 2 bases from J; bases unmatched to any gene: 1. The CDR3 is 15 amino acids. Per germline, CDR1 LNHDA and CDR2 SQIVND (reference sequence).

This chain uses TRBV18 with TRBJ2-1; 9 bases are a match to TRBD2. CDR3 length equals 19 residues. Germline V gene lookup returns CDR1 KGHSH and CDR2 LQKENI. The ends lost 0 bases at V and 8 bases at J; junction bases unmatched: 17. The CDR3 DNA follows: TGTGCCAGCTCACCACCGCTGACAGTAGCGGGGGCTCAAACCGATGAGCAGTTCTTC. Translated, it gives CASSPPLTVAGAQTDEQFF. The whole variable domain, filled in from reference TRBV18 and TRBJ2-1, reads NAGVMQNPRHLVRRRGQEARLRCSPMKGHSHVYWYRQLPEEGLKFMVYLQKENIIDESGMPKERFSAEFPKEGPSILRIQQVVRGDSAAYFCASSPPLTVAGAQTDEQFFGPGTRLTVL.

This clone was seen a few times. The genes are TRBV5-1 and TRBJ2-5; 7 bases are shared with TRBD1. This CDR3 is 14 amino acids long. Per the germline V gene, CDR1 is SGHRS and CDR2 is YFSETQ. J was trimmed by 4 bases and V by 4 bases; bases with no gene match: 7. The CDR3 DNA reads TGCGCCAGCAGCCGACAGGGCGAGGGAGAGACCCAGTACTTC. It codes for CASSRQGEGETQYF.

This clone was seen only a few times. The chain is built from TRBV7-7 and TRBJ2-7, with D possibly being TRBD2 (7 bases). Per the germline V gene, CDR1 is SSHAT and CDR2 is FNYEAQ (reference sequence). The CDR3 totals 16 residues. Trimming shortened V by 7 bases and J by 1 base, and 20 bases separated the two germline ends. CDR3 protein: CASTRGGVSPSYEQYF. In nucleotides, the CDR3 is TGTGCCAGCACCCGAGGGGGGGTTTCACCTTCCTACGAGCAGTACTTC.